Reported below is one T cell receptor beta chain. With 2 bases removed from V and 6 bases from J, the gap between germline ends came to 8 bases. CDR3 size: 12 residues. Germline CDR1 reads LGHDT; CDR2 reads YNNKEL (reference sequence). This record belongs to a study of blood T cell repertoires in COVID-19. Study summary: The samples span acute and convalescent COVID-19 from the United States, Italy and Spain. T cells, B-cell-depleted T cells, or PBMCs provided the cDNA or gDNA that served as material.

Original handling: Nucleated cell number was recorded as an estimate derived from reference gene primer amplification. The method was immunoSEQ multiplex PCR; TCRdb's version includes in-frame clones alone and lacks a portion of them. V and J calls and clone size come straight from that table; D and trimming were deduced from the DNA. The data show hundreds of thousands of clones, about 87% seen once. The source material was peripheral blood. The clonotype originates from a man aged 60 to 69 with acute or convalescent COVID-19. The chain is built from TRBV3-1 (or the pseudogene TRBV3-2) and TRBJ2-7; D is uncertain. The CDR3 bases are TGTGCCAGCAGCCAAAATTTTCGCGAGCAGTACTTC. It specifies CASSQNFREQYF.